This T cell receptor beta chain appears in the sequencing data of a study of circulating and synovial CD4+ cells in juvenile arthritis. Study results and limitations: Diversity here was lower than in bulk blood CD4 cells.

Here immunoSEQ multiplex PCR was the method, and the copy in TCRdb shows in-frame clones only, minus some. The sample shows fewer than 35,000 clones, nearly 97% of them seen only once. Points on this clone: Its antigen is still unknown.

The CDR3 sequence is 15 residues long. Trimming at V came to 5 bases and at J to 2 bases, leaving 6 bases not matched to a gene. The germline CDR1 and CDR2 sequences are SNHLY and FYNNEI. The origin of this receptor is a human donor with juvenile idiopathic arthritis. The sequencing sample was made of CD4+ T cells from blood. This chain links TRBV2 with TRBJ1-3, with 7 bases matching TRBD1. The CDR3 here is CASSLQGNPGNTIYF. CDR3 DNA: TGTGCCAGCAGTCTACAGGGGAATCCTGGAAACACCATATATTTT.